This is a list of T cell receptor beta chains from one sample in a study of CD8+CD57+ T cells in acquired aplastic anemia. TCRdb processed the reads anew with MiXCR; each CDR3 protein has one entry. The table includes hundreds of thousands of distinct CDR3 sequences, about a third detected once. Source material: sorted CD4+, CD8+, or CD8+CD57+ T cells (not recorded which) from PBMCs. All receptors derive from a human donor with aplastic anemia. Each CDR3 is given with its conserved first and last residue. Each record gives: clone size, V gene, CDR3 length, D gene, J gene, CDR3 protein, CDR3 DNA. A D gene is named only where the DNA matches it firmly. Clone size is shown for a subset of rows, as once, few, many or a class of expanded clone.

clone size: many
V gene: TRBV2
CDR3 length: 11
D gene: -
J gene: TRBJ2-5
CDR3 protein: CATQAQETQYF
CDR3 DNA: TGTGCCACCCAAGCCCAAGAGACCCAGTACTTC

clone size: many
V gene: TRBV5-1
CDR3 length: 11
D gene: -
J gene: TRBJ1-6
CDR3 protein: CASSYNSPLHF
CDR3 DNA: TGCGCCAGCAGCTATAATTCACCCCTCCACTTT

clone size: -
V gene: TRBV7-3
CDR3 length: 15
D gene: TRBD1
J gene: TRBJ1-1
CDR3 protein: CASSSMGQLNTEAFF
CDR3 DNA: TGTGCCAGCAGCTCAATGGGACAGTTGAACACTGAAGCTTTCTTT

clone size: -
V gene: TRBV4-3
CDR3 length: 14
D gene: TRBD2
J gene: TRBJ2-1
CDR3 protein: CASSPGLVLGEQFF
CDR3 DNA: TGCGCCAGCAGCCCCGGACTAGTCCTCGGTGAGCAGTTCTTC

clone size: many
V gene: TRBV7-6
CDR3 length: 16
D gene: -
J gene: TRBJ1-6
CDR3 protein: CASSLSGEVHNSPLHF
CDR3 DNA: TGTGCCAGCAGCTTATCAGGGGAGGTTCATAATTCACCCCTCCACTTT

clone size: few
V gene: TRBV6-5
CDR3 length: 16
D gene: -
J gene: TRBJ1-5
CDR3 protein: CASSYSRRGVNQPQHF
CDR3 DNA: TGTGCCAGCAGTTACAGCCGTCGAGGGGTCAATCAGCCCCAGCATTTT

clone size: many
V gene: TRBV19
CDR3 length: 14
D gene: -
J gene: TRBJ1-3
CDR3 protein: CASSMWGPGNTIYF
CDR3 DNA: TGTGCCAGCTCTATGTGGGGACCTGGAAACACCATATATTTT

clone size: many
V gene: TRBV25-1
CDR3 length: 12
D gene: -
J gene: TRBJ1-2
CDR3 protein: CASSERRYGYTF
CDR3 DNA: TGTGCCAGCAGTGAAAGGAGGTATGGCTACACCTTC

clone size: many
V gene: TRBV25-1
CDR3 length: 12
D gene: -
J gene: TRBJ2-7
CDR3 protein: CASSAGVYEQYF
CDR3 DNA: TGTGCCAGCAGTGCAGGGGTCTACGAGCAGTACTTC

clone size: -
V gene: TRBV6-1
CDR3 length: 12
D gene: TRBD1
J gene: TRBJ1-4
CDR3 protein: CATGTGNEKLFF
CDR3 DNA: TGTGCCACCGGGACAGGGAATGAAAAACTGTTTTTT

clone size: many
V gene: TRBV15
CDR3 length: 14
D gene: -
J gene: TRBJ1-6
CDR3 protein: CATNSGAARSPLHF
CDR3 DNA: TGTGCCACCAACTCAGGCGCAGCCCGCTCACCCCTCCACTTT

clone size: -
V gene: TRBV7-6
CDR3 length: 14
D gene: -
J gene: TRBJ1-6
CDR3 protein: CASSLKAQNSPLHF
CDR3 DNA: TGTGCCAGCAGCTTAAAGGCGCAGAATTCACCCCTCCACTTT

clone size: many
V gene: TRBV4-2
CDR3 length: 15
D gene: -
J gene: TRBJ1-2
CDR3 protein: CASSQEGSYNYGYTF
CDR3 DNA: TGTGCCAGCAGCCAAGAGGGCAGTTATAACTATGGCTACACCTTC

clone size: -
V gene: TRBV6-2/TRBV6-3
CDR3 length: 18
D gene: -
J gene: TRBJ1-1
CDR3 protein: CASSYSKGGVTMNTEAFF
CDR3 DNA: TGTGCCAGCAGTTACTCAAAAGGGGGAGTCACCATGAACACTGAAGCTTTCTTT

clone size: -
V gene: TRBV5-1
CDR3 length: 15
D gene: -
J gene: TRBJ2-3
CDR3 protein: CASSLAAIIPDTQYF
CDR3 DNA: TGCGCCAGCAGCTTGGCGGCCATAATACCAGATACGCAGTATTTT

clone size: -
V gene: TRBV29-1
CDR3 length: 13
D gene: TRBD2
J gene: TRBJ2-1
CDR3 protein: CSVRVGGGTEQFF
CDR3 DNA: TGCAGCGTTCGAGTGGGCGGGGGGACGGAGCAGTTCTTC

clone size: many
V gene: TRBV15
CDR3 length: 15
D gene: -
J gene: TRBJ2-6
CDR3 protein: CATSRDVGGANVLTF
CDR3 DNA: TGTGCCACCAGCAGAGATGTCGGTGGGGCCAACGTCCTGACTTTC

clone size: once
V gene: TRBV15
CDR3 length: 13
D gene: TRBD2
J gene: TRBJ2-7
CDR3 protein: CATSKAGGFQQYF
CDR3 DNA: TGTGCCACCAGCAAGGCGGGAGGTTTCCAGCAGTACTTC

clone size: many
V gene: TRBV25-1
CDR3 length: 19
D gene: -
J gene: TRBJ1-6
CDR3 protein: CASSDQFVSPSSYNSPLHF
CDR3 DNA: TGTGCCAGCAGTGATCAATTCGTCAGCCCTAGCTCCTATAATTCACCCCTCCACTTT

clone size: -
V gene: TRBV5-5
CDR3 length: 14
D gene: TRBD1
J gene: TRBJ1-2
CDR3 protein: CASSLPGQGRGYTF
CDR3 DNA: TGTGCCAGCAGCTTACCGGGACAGGGACGCGGCTACACCTTC

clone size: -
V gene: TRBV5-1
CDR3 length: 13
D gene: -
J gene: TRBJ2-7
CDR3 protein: CASSLAVDYEQYF
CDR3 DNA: TGCGCCAGCAGCTTGGCCGTGGACTACGAGCAGTACTTC

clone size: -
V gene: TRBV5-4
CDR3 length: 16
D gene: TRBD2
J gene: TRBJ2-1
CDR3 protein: CASSLATSGSNYEQFF
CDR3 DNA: TGTGCCAGCAGCTTGGCGACTAGCGGGAGTAACTATGAGCAGTTCTTC

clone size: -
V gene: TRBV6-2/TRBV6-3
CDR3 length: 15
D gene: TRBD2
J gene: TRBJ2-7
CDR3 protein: CASRMAGVSSYEQYF
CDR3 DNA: TGTGCCAGCAGGATGGCGGGGGTAAGCTCCTACGAGCAGTACTTC

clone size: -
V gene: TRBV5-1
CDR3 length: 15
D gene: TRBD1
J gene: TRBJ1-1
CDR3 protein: CASSLDGRGAGEAFF
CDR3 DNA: TGCGCCAGCAGCTTAGACGGCAGGGGGGCTGGTGAAGCTTTCTTT

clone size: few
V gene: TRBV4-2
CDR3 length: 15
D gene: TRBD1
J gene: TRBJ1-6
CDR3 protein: CASSQGGTANSPLHF
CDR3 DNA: TGTGCCAGCAGCCAAGGGGGGACAGCAAATTCACCCCTCCACTTT

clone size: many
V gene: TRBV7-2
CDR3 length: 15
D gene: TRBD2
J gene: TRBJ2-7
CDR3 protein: CASSARGAGGYEQYF
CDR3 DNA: TGTGCCAGCAGCGCCCGTGGGGCGGGGGGCTACGAGCAGTACTTC

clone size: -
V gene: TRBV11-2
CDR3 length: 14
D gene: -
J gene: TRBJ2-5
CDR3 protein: CASSLDGFYETQYF
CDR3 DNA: TGTGCCAGCAGCTTAGATGGTTTCTACGAGACCCAGTACTTC

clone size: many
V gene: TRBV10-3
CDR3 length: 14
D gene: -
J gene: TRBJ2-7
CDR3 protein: CAISDPQRSYEQYF
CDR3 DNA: TGTGCCATCAGTGACCCACAGAGATCCTACGAGCAGTACTTC

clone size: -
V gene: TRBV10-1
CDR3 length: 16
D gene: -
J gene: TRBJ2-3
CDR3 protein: CASKRGGGPTTDTQYF
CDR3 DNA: TGCGCCAGCAAAAGGGGGGGGGGACCCACCACAGATACGCAGTATTTT

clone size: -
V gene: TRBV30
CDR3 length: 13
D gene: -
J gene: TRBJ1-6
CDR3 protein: CAWRGDGVTALHF
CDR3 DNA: TGTGCCTGGAGGGGGGATGGGGTAACAGCCCTCCACTTT

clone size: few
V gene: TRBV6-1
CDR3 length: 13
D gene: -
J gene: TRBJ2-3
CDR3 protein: CASSIIGTDTQYF
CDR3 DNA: TGTGCCAGCAGTATCATTGGGACCGATACGCAGTATTTT

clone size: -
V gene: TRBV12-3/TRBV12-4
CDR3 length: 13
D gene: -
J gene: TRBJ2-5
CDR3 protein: CASRQTSQETQYF
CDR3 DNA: TGTGCCAGCAGACAAACTAGCCAAGAGACCCAGTACTTC

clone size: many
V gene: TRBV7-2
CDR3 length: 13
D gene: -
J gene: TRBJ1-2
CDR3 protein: CASSLERGDGYTF
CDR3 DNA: TGTGCCAGCAGCTTAGAGCGGGGGGACGGCTACACCTTC

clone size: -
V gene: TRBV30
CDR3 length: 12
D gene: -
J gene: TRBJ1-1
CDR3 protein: CAWKREQGEAFF
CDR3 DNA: TGTGCCTGGAAGAGGGAGCAGGGTGAAGCTTTCTTT

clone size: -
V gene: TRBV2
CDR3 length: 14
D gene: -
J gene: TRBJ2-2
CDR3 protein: CASSEPERTGELFF
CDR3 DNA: TGTGCCAGCAGTGAACCCGAAAGGACAGGGGAGCTGTTTTTT

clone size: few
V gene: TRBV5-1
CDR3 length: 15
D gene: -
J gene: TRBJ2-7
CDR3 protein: CASSKGPQRSDEQYF
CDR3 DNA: TGCGCCAGCAGTAAAGGTCCCCAACGGAGCGACGAGCAGTACTTC

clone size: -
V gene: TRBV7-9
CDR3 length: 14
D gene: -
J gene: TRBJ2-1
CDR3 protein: CASSTGAAYNEQFF
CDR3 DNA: TGTGCCAGCAGCACGGGAGCGGCGTACAATGAGCAGTTCTTC

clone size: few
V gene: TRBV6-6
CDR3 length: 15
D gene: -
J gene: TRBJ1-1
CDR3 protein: CASSYLAGTREEAFF
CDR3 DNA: TGTGCCAGCAGTTACCTAGCCGGCACGCGAGAGGAAGCTTTCTTT

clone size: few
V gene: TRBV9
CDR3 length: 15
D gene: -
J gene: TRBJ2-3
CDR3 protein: CASSADGIGTDTQYF
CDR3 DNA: TGTGCCAGCAGCGCGGACGGGATAGGCACAGATACGCAGTATTTT

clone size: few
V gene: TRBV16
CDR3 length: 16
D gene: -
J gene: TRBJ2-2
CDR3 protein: CASSQGRPLGTGELFF
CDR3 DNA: TGTGCCAGCAGCCAAGGACGTCCTCTGGGGACCGGGGAGCTGTTTTTT

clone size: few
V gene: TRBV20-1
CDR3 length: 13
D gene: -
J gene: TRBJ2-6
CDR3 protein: CSARVTGANVLTF
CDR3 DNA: TGCAGTGCTAGGGTGACAGGGGCCAACGTCCTGACTTTC

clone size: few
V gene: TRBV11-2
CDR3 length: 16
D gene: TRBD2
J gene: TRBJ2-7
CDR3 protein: CASSPGLARGAYEQYF
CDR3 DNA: TGTGCCAGCAGCCCGGGACTAGCCCGGGGTGCCTACGAGCAGTACTTC

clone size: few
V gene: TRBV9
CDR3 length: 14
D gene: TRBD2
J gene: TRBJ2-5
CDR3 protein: CASSAGLAVETQYF
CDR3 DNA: TGTGCCAGCAGCGCGGGACTAGCGGTGGAGACCCAGTACTTC

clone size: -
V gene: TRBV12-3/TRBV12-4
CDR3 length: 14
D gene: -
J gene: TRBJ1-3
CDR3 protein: CASSRDLGGNTIYF
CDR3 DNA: TGTGCCAGCAGTAGGGACCTAGGCGGAAACACCATATATTTT

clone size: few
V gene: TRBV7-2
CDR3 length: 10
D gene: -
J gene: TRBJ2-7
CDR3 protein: CASFGYEQYF
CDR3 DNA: TGTGCCAGCTTCGGCTACGAGCAGTACTTC

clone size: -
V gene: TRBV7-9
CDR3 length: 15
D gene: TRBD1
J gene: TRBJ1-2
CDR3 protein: CASSLGDRGGYGYTF
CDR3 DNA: TGTGCCAGCAGCTTAGGGGACAGGGGAGGCTATGGCTACACCTTC

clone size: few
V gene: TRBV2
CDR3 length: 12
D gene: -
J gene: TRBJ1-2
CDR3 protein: CASSATDNGYTF
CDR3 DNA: TGTGCCAGCAGTGCGACAGATAATGGCTACACCTTC

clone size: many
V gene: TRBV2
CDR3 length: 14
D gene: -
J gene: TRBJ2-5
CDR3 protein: CASSEDQGQETQYF
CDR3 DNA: TGTGCCAGCAGTGAAGACCAGGGCCAAGAGACCCAGTACTTC

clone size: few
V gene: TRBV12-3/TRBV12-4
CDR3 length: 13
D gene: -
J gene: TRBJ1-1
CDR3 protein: CASNSGRFAEAFF
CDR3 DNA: TGTGCCAGCAACAGCGGGAGGTTCGCTGAAGCTTTCTTT

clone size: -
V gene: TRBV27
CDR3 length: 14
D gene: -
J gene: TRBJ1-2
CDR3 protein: CASSKTYPHDGYTF
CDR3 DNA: TGTGCCAGCAGCAAGACATACCCCCATGATGGCTACACCTTC

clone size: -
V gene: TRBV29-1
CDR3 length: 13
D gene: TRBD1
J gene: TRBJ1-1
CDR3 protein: CSSGGTANTEAFF
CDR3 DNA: TGCAGCTCGGGGGGGACAGCGAACACTGAAGCTTTCTTT

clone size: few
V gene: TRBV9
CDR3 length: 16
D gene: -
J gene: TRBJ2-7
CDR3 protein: CASSANMGQDLSEQYF
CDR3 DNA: TGTGCCAGCAGCGCGAATATGGGCCAGGATCTTAGCGAGCAGTACTTC

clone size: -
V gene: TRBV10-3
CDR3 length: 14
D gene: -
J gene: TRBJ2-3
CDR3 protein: CAISETGVADTQYF
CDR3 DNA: TGTGCCATCAGTGAGACGGGGGTAGCAGATACGCAGTATTTT

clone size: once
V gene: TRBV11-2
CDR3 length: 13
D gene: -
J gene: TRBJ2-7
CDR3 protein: CASSLVTLYEQYF
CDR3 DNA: TGTGCCAGCAGCTTAGTGACACTCTACGAGCAGTACTTC